This TCR beta chain stems from a study of CD4 and CD8 cells across lung adenocarcinoma regions. In its sample, this clonotype is medium-sized. J lost 4 bases, V lost 2 bases, and 13 bases had no gene match. The CDR3 is made up of 18 amino acids. Per germline, CDR1 MNHEY and CDR2 SVGEGT. A single record per CDR3 protein comes from TCRdb applying MiXCR to the PCR reads. Altogether under 10,000 distinct CDR3 sequences are present, 50% to 60% being singletons, with the ten largest covering roughly 24%. Samples came from patients with localized non-small cell lung adenocarcinoma. The chain combines TRBV6-2 or TRBV6-3 with TRBJ2-1, with 8 bases lining up with TRBD2. The TCR was taken from a female donor with lung adenocarcinoma. The CD4 and CD8 labels of this study may be unreliable. The sample taken for sequencing was CD4+ T cells from the center of a lung tumor. CDR3 in amino acids: CASSYAAGDGGIYNEQFF. DNA of the CDR3: TGTGCCAGCAGTTACGCAGCGGGGGACGGCGGGATTTACAATGAGCAGTTCTTC.